The 28 T cell receptor beta chains reported below all come from one sample, sequenced in a study of cytomegalovirus exposure and HLA in healthy donors. The PCR employed 60 Vbeta primers together with 13 Jbeta primers. Profiled with immunoSEQ multiplex PCR; TCRdb holds only in-frame clones, not every one. In the table there are fewer than 150,000 clones, 80% of which are singletons. The sequenced material came from PBMCs. Source of these receptors: a man aged 35 to 55 in good health and CMV-seropositive.

The chain is built from TRBV7-8 and TRBJ2-7, with 10 bases aligning to TRBD2. With 5 bases clipped from V and 11 bases from J, the junction kept 15 bases outside the gene matches. The CDR3 runs 15 residues. The germline gives CDR1 SGHVS, CDR2 FQNEAQ. This chain's CDR3 is CASSPTPASGSEKYF. Written as DNA, the CDR3 is TGTGCCAGCAGCCCCACTCCGGCTAGCGGGAGTGAAAAGTACTTC.

V usage is TRBV6-5 and J usage is TRBJ1-1, with TRBD1 identical over 10 bases. V lost 2 bases and J lost 7; bases outside the gene matches: 4. The CDR3 spans 14 residues. Germline V CDR1 and CDR2: MNHEY, SVGAGI. CDR3 nucleotides: TGTGCCAGCAGTTACCTGACAGGGGGCGGTGAAGCTTTCTTT. This sequence encodes CASSYLTGGGEAFF.

The chain carries TRBV4-1 and TRBJ1-2; TRBD1 is a possible D gene (5 bases). In germline, CDR1 is MGHRA, CDR2 YSYEKL. The CDR3 is 16 amino acids. The ends were cut back, 0 bases at V and 4 bases at J, with 15 bases in the middle. This CDR3 reads CASSQDPGGSGYGYTF. DNA of the CDR3: TGCGCCAGCAGCCAAGATCCGGGGGGGTCGGGCTATGGCTACACCTTC.

The chain is built from TRBV7-3 and TRBJ2-1; 7 nucleotides match TRBD2. The ends lost 2 bases at V and 5 bases at J; junction bases unmatched: 6. The CDR3 extends over 15 amino acids. Germline CDR1 is SGHTA and CDR2 is FQGTGA. The CDR3 here is CASSLGLVPDNEQFF. Written as DNA, the CDR3 is TGTGCCAGCAGCTTAGGACTAGTTCCAGACAATGAGCAGTTCTTC. The whole variable domain, filled in from reference TRBV7-3 and TRBJ2-1, reads GAGVSQTPSNKVTEKGKYVELRCDPISGHTALYWYRQSLGQGPEFLIYFQGTGAADDSGLPNDRFFAVRPEGSVSTLKIQRTERGDSAVYLCASSLGLVPDNEQFFGPGTRLTVL.

The V and J genes are TRBV10-3 and TRBJ2-1; TRBD1 matches 8 bases. Germline V lookup: CDR1 ENHRY, CDR2 SYGVKD. Trimming removed 4 bases from V and 6 bases from J; junction bases left unmatched: 8. This CDR3 spans 15 amino acids. The CDR3 DNA sequence: TGTGCCATCAGTGGGGACAGGTCTCCCGGCAATGAGCAGTTCTTC. Its translation is CAISGDRSPGNEQFF.

The rearrangement joins TRBV11-2 to TRBJ1-1; TRBD1 aligns across 7 bases. Losses at the gene ends were 2 bases for V and 5 bases for J; bases not matched to a gene: 8. This CDR3 is 15 amino acids long. The V gene's germline CDR1 is SGHAT and CDR2 FQNNGV. Here the CDR3 reads CASSLSFRGSTEAFF. The CDR3 coding sequence is TGTGCCAGCAGCTTAAGTTTCAGGGGGAGTACTGAAGCTTTCTTT.

This sequence joins TRBV2 and TRBJ2-2, with TRBD1 as a possible D gene (5 bases). Germline CDR1 is SNHLY and CDR2 is FYNNEI. The CDR3 is 13 amino acids. Trimming pared 7 bases from V and 0 bases from J, leaving 6 bases between. The CDR3 loop reads CASKTANTGELFF. CDR3 sequence (DNA): TGTGCCAGCAAGACAGCGAACACCGGGGAGCTGTTTTTT.

The rearrangement uses TRBV27 and TRBJ1-2; the D gene is possibly TRBD1 (6 bases). V shed 5 bases and J shed 4 bases, with 14 bases lying between them. Germline V gives CDR1 MNHEY, CDR2 SMNVEV (reference sequence). CDR3 length: 14 residues. The CDR3 is CASSPRGFSYGYTF. In nucleotides, the CDR3 is TGTGCCAGCAGTCCGAGGGGGTTTAGCTATGGCTACACCTTC.

J is TRBJ2-5 and V is TRBV2; a possible D gene is TRBD1 (6 bases). The CDR3 is 14 residues long. V shed 7 bases and J shed 4 bases, with 16 bases lying between them. Germline lookup yields CDR1 SNHLY and CDR2 FYNNEI. The CDR3 is CASMRGIGGETQYF. In DNA, the CDR3 is TGTGCCAGCATGAGGGGGATAGGGGGAGAGACCCAGTACTTC.

The rearrangement links TRBV23-1 to TRBJ1-5; the D gene is possibly TRBD1 (5 bases). TRBV23-1 carries the ORF label, with uncertain function. V lost 0 bases and J lost 0, with 9 bases in between. This CDR3 has 16 residues. The CDR3 loop reads CASSQSLQDSNQPQHF. CDR3 sequence (DNA): TGCGCCAGCAGTCAATCGCTACAGGATAGCAATCAGCCCCAGCATTTT.

The chain is built from TRBV7-9 and TRBJ2-1; the match to TRBD2 covers 8 bases. CDR3 length equals 15 residues. Trimming took 5 bases from V and 0 from J; bases not matched to a gene: 3. Looked up from germline, CDR1 is SEHNR and CDR2 is FQNEAQ (reference sequence). The CDR3 bases are TGTGCCAGCAGCCGGGGGGGAAGCTCCTACAATGAGCAGTTCTTC. As protein: CASSRGGSSYNEQFF.

The CDR3 reads CASSTTGTGGTEAFF. CDR3 sequence (DNA): TGTGCCAGCTCAACAACCGGGACAGGGGGCACTGAAGCTTTCTTT. This chain uses TRBV18 with TRBJ1-1; the match to TRBD1 covers 11 bases. Trimming removed 5 bases from V and 4 bases from J; junction bases left unmatched: 6. The CDR3 sequence is 15 residues long. Germline V CDR1 and CDR2: KGHSH, LQKENI.

This rearrangement joins TRBV5-1 to TRBJ1-2, with TRBD1 matching 7 bases. The V gene's germline CDR1 is SGHRS and CDR2 YFSETQ. This CDR3 has 14 amino acids. V lost 7 bases and J lost 4; bases outside the gene matches: 10. The CDR3 DNA follows: TGCGCCAGCGGCAAGACAGGGCATCCCTATGGCTACACCTTC. Protein product: CASGKTGHPYGYTF.

This CDR3 is CASRKQGPEAFF. The CDR3 nucleotides are TGTGCCAGCAGGAAGCAGGGTCCTGAAGCTTTCTTT. The chain uses TRBV6-6 and TRBJ1-1, with a weak D call TRBD1 (5 bases). The length of the CDR3 is 12 residues. CDR1 and CDR2 from the germline V gene are MNHNY and SVGAGI (reference sequence). V was shortened by 6 bases and J by 6 bases, with 11 bases between the two germline ends.

V usage is TRBV6-5 and J usage is TRBJ2-3, with D tentatively TRBD2 (6 bases). Germline V gives CDR1 MNHEY, CDR2 SVGAGI. The V end was cut by 0 bases, the J end by 1 base, with 11 bases between. This CDR3 has 16 amino acids. The chain's CDR3 is CASSYSGGYGTDTQYF. The CDR3, as DNA: TGTGCCAGCAGTTACTCAGGAGGGTACGGCACAGATACGCAGTATTTT.

The rearrangement links TRBV2 to TRBJ2-7; 7 positions match TRBD1. V lost 6 bases to trimming and J lost 0 bases; unmatched junction nucleotides: 8. This CDR3 is 15 amino acids long. Germline V gene data show CDR1 as SNHLY and CDR2 as FYNNEI. The CDR3 loop is CASSETGAHSYEQYF. The CDR3 nucleotides read TGTGCCAGCAGCGAAACAGGGGCCCACTCCTACGAGCAGTACTTC.

The gene calls are TRBV7-2 and TRBJ2-5; no clear D gene. Gene TRBJ2-7 matches the end of the DNA better, so the J call may be wrong. Germline CDR1 and CDR2: SGHTA and FQGNSA. This CDR3 has 13 amino acids. The CDR3 DNA sequence: TGTGCCAGCAGCTTCGGTGGTTCCTACGAGCAGTACTTC. This encodes CASSFGGSYEQYF.

This clone showed up just a few times. V and J are TRBV5-1 and TRBJ1-2, with 7 bases aligning to TRBD1. The CDR3 spans 18 residues. Per germline, CDR1 SGHRS and CDR2 YFSETQ. J lost 4 bases, V lost 0 bases, and 15 bases had no gene match. The CDR3 protein is CASSLDDRENGWVYGYTF. For the CDR3, the DNA is TGCGCCAGCAGCTTGGATGACAGGGAGAATGGTTGGGTCTATGGCTACACCTTC.

This clone occurred a few times. The chain combines TRBV27 with TRBJ1-1, with 8 bases that match TRBD1. CDR1 is MNHEY, CDR2 SMNVEV, per germline (reference sequence). This CDR3 has 15 amino acids. The J segment lost 3 bases and the V segment lost 5 bases, leaving 8 bases of the junction unmatched. The chain's CDR3 is CASSKSGTGYTEAFF. CDR3 in DNA: TGTGCCAGCAGTAAATCCGGGACAGGATACACTGAAGCTTTCTTT.

This sequence joins TRBV19 and TRBJ1-1; D perhaps matches TRBD1 (5 bases). The CDR3 has 13 residues. Germline CDR1 reads LNHDA; CDR2 reads SQIVND (reference sequence). The germline V and J ends were trimmed by 6 bases and 4 bases, with 12 bases remaining between them. CDR3 loop: CASSLGGTTEAFF. DNA for the CDR3: TGTGCCAGTAGCCTGGGGGGTACCACTGAAGCTTTCTTT.

The chain joins TRBV6-1 to TRBJ1-2; TRBD1 might be the D (5 bases). Germline assignment: CDR1 MNHNS and CDR2 SASEGT. V was pared by 3 bases and J by 3 bases, with 14 bases between. CDR3 length: 15 amino acids. The DNA of the CDR3 is TGTGCCAGCAGTGATACAGGTTCCGCTTACTATGGCTACACCTTC. This gives the protein CASSDTGSAYYGYTF.

The CDR3: CASSFDRATDTQYF. CDR3 nucleotides: TGTGCCAGCAGCTTTGACAGGGCCACAGATACGCAGTATTTT. The chain links TRBV7-6 to TRBJ2-3, with 7 bases aligning to TRBD1. Losses at the gene ends were 3 bases for V and 2 bases for J; bases not matched to a gene: 2. This CDR3 contains 14 residues. Germline V CDR1 and CDR2: SGHVS, FNYEAQ. Supplemented by reference TRBV7-6 and TRBJ2-3, the full variable domain reads GAGVSQSPRYKVTKRGQDVALRCDPISGHVSLYWYRQALGQGPEFLTYFNYEAQQDKSGLPNDRFSAERPEGSISTLTIQRTEQRDSAMYRCASSFDRATDTQYFGPGTRLTVL.

This chain links TRBV2 with TRBJ2-2, with a weak D call TRBD1 (5 bases). Germline CDR1 reads SNHLY; CDR2 reads FYNNEI. V dropped 4 bases and J dropped 0 bases, with 9 bases sitting between them. The CDR3 loop spans 15 amino acids. Here the CDR3 reads CASSGTLANTGELFF. DNA of the CDR3: TGTGCCAGCAGTGGGACACTCGCGAACACCGGGGAGCTGTTTTTT.

This rearrangement joins TRBV5-1 to TRBJ2-7; the D gene is possibly TRBD2 (6 bases). Germline values: CDR1 SGHRS, CDR2 YFSETQ. Trimming stripped 1 base from V and 0 bases from J, with 17 bases between. The CDR3 totals 17 residues. The CDR3 sequence: CASSLLGGVSRSYEQYF. The CDR3 DNA is TGCGCCAGCAGCTTGTTAGGAGGGGTCAGCCGCTCCTACGAGCAGTACTTC. The complete variable domain, with remaining parts taken from reference TRBV5-1 and TRBJ2-7, reads KAGVTQTPRYLIKTRGQQVTLSCSPISGHRSVSWYQQTPGQGLQFLFEYFSETQRNKGNFPGRFSGRQFSNSRSEMNVSTLELGDSALYLCASSLLGGVSRSYEQYFGPGTRLTVT.

This chain uses TRBV18 with TRBJ2-3, with D possibly TRBD1 on 5 matching bases. Trimming took 3 bases from V and 1 from J, leaving 20 bases between them. This CDR3 region has 18 residues. Germline V gene data show CDR1 as KGHSH and CDR2 as LQKENI. The CDR3 nucleotides are TGTGCCAGCTCACCCCAACCCCCGGTCGGCAGGGGCACAGATACGCAGTATTTT. Its protein product is CASSPQPPVGRGTDTQYF.

The chain recombines TRBV28 with TRBJ1-6; no definite D call. The germline CDR1 and CDR2 sequences are MDHEN and SYDVKM. The CDR3 contains 12 residues. The ends were cut back, 7 bases at V and 12 bases at J, with 13 bases in the middle. The CDR3 region has the DNA TGTGCCAGCACCCCGCCCCGAGGACCCCTCCACTTT. This translates into CASTPPRGPLHF.

The count of this clone is one. In DNA form, the CDR3 reads TGCGCCAGCAGCCCCCTAGCGGGAGCCGACACCGGGGAGCTGTTTTTT. As protein: CASSPLAGADTGELFF. V gene TRBV4-3 combines with J gene TRBJ2-2; 10 bases align to TRBD2. Germline lookup yields CDR1 LGHNA and CDR2 YSLEER. The CDR3 spans 16 residues. The V and J ends lost 4 bases and 3 bases, in that order; junction bases with no gene match: 5.

V usage is TRBV18 and J usage is TRBJ2-3; TRBD2 aligns across 8 bases. Germline lookup yields CDR1 KGHSH and CDR2 LQKENI. The V gene end was trimmed by 1 base and the J gene end by 3 bases; junction bases not matched to a gene: 6. CDR3 size: 16 residues. In nucleotides, the CDR3 is TGTGCCAGCTCACCACAGGGGAGCGGGGGAACAGATACGCAGTATTTT. Translation gives CASSPQGSGGTDTQYF.